Each of the 26 T cell receptor beta chains below was sequenced from the same sample in a study of siplizumab effects on memory and regulatory T cells. The repertoire was sequenced with immunoSEQ multiplex PCR; TCRdb's copy has only in-frame clones and lacks some. The table records over 85,000 clones, roughly 97% of them present only once. The sequencing input was naive CD4+ T cells sorted from blood. These receptors were collected from a human donor in good health.

V and J are TRBV27 and TRBJ2-2; possibly TRBD2 for D (6 bases). The CDR3 runs to 17 residues. Trimming removed 7 bases at V and 4 bases at J, with 22 bases between. CDR1 and CDR2 (germline): MNHEY, SMNVEV (reference sequence). This CDR3 reads CASKKGGLTLSTGELFF. The CDR3 DNA reads as TGTGCCAGCAAAAAGGGAGGACTCACTTTGTCCACCGGGGAGCTGTTTTTT.

V and J are TRBV5-6 and TRBJ2-7; D gene uncertain. Germline loops: CDR1 SGHDT, CDR2 YYEEEE. V was trimmed by 4 bases and J by 3 bases, leaving 8 bases between them. This CDR3 region has 12 residues. The CDR3 sequence: CASSRARYEQYF. The DNA of the CDR3 is TGTGCCAGCAGCCGCGCGCGCTACGAGCAGTACTTC.

The rearrangement links TRBV30 to TRBJ2-1, with 10 bases lining up with TRBD2. Germline V gives CDR1 GTSNPN, CDR2 SVGIG (reference sequence). This CDR3 has 17 residues. The junction had 10 bases not matched to a gene; V was cut back by 0 bases and J by 5 bases. As DNA, the CDR3 is TGTGCCTGGAGTGTCGGACTAGCGGCTGCTTGGCACAATGAGCAGTTCTTC. Translating gives CAWSVGLAAAWHNEQFF.

The chain joins TRBV5-1 to TRBJ2-1, with a tentative D call TRBD1 (6 bases). Germline-derived CDR1 and CDR2 are SGHRS and YFSETQ. V was pared by 4 bases and J by 7 bases, with 18 bases between. CDR3 length: 15 residues. CDR3 protein: CASSPRDKLGNEQFF. CDR3 DNA: TGCGCCAGCAGCCCTAGGGACAAACTGGGGAATGAGCAGTTCTTC.

This chain connects TRBV5-1 to TRBJ1-1; D may be TRBD1 (6 bases). V was pared by 5 bases and J by 0 bases, with 14 bases between. This CDR3 is built from 15 residues. The germline V gene encodes CDR1 SGHRS and CDR2 YFSETQ. CDR3 DNA sequence: TGCGCCAGCAGTCCGGGACAACTTATGAACACTGAAGCTTTCTTT. Residues: CASSPGQLMNTEAFF.

V is TRBV27 and J is TRBJ2-7, with D unclear. V was cut by 3 bases and J by 2 bases, with 17 bases left in between. Germline V gene lookup returns CDR1 MNHEY and CDR2 SMNVEV (reference sequence). This CDR3 has 16 amino acids. The CDR3 region has the DNA TGTGCCAGCAGTTTTCGCCCACGTCAGGCCCCCTACGAGCAGTACTTC. Translation: CASSFRPRQAPYEQYF.

The chain carries TRBV27 and TRBJ2-1; tentative D call: TRBD2 (6 bases). This CDR3 spans 13 amino acids. Germline V gives CDR1 MNHEY, CDR2 SMNVEV (reference sequence). V was trimmed by 4 bases and J by 3 bases, leaving 7 bases between them. CDR3 residues: CASSSEGYNEQFF. Here the CDR3 DNA reads TGTGCCAGCAGTTCGGAGGGCTACAATGAGCAGTTCTTC.

V gene TRBV28 combines with J gene TRBJ2-1; D is perhaps TRBD1 (5 bases). With 6 bases removed from V and 4 bases from J, the gap between germline ends came to 16 bases. The CDR3 covers 15 residues. CDR1 and CDR2 from the germline V gene are MDHEN and SYDVKM. The DNA of the CDR3 is TGTGCCAGCAGCCAAGACAGTCTACGGTACAATGAGCAGTTCTTC. Its translation: CASSQDSLRYNEQFF.

This chain links TRBV27 with TRBJ2-3; no definite D call. Germline V gene data show CDR1 as MNHEY and CDR2 as SMNVEV (reference sequence). The V end was cut by 6 bases, the J end by 0 bases, with 4 bases between. The CDR3 length is 12 residues. The CDR3 bases are TGTGCCAGCAGCCAAAGCACAGATACGCAGTATTTT. This translates into CASSQSTDTQYF.

The chain has TRBV2 and TRBJ2-5; 7 nucleotides line up with TRBD2. V trimming: 5 bases; J trimming: 5 bases; junction bases outside the gene matches: 14. Germline CDR1 is SNHLY and CDR2 is FYNNEI. This CDR3 comprises 16 residues. CDR3 residues: CASSPPPAGSGETQYF. The CDR3 bases are TGTGCCAGCAGTCCGCCCCCAGCGGGGAGTGGGGAGACCCAGTACTTC.

This chain connects TRBV19 to TRBJ1-1; 9 bases match TRBD1. V was clipped by 9 bases and J by 3 bases; unmatched bases: 8. Per the germline V gene, CDR1 is LNHDA and CDR2 is SQIVND (reference sequence). The CDR3 loop spans 14 amino acids. DNA of the CDR3: TGTGCCAGGAAAGACAGGGGGTCTCACACTGAAGCTTTCTTT. It codes for CARKDRGSHTEAFF.

The chain uses TRBV4-2 and TRBJ2-7; tentative D call: TRBD1 (5 bases). V lost 1 base and J 1 base, leaving 8 bases between the germline ends. The CDR3 length is 14 residues. Germline V CDR1 and CDR2: LGHNA, YNFKEQ. The CDR3 loop reads CASSQVDNSYEQYF. The CDR3 nucleotides read TGTGCCAGCAGCCAAGTGGACAATTCCTACGAGCAGTACTTC.

The rearrangement joins TRBV6-1 to TRBJ2-2; TRBD1 agrees at 8 bases. The CDR3 spans 15 residues. After removal of 7 bases from V and 4 bases from J, the junction contained 8 bases not matched to a gene. Germline loops: CDR1 MNHNS, CDR2 SASEGT. DNA of the CDR3: TGTGCCAGCATCGTTGGACAGGGCGTCACCGGGGAGCTGTTTTTT. Translated, it gives CASIVGQGVTGELFF.

The genes are TRBV10-1 and TRBJ1-5; TRBD1 is a possible D gene (6 bases). There are 17 residues in the CDR3. Trimming shortened V by 5 bases and J by 0 bases, and 17 bases separated the two germline ends. The V gene's germline CDR1 is WNHNN and CDR2 SYGVQD (reference sequence). The CDR3 DNA follows: TGCGCCAGCAGTCTCGATCAGGGGAAATATAGCAATCAGCCCCAGCATTTT. It specifies CASSLDQGKYSNQPQHF.

The table lists this clone with a count of one. V usage is TRBV25-1 and J usage is TRBJ1-2, with D possibly being TRBD1 (5 bases). Trimming pared 5 bases from V and 4 bases from J, leaving 8 bases between. This CDR3 is 12 amino acids long. Germline CDR1 MGHDK, CDR2 SYGVNS. CDR3 residues: CASSRGTYGYTF. DNA of the CDR3: TGTGCCAGCAGTAGAGGGACCTATGGCTACACCTTC.

The rearrangement uses TRBV5-1 and TRBJ1-2; weak D call: TRBD1 (5 bases). The CDR3 has 15 amino acids. CDR1 and CDR2 (germline): SGHRS, YFSETQ. V was pared by 0 bases and J by 0 bases, with 9 bases between. The CDR3 region has the DNA TGCGCCAGCAGCTTGGGTGAGACAGCTAACTATGGCTACACCTTC. This sequence encodes CASSLGETANYGYTF.

This chain uses TRBV10-3 with TRBJ2-7, with D uncertain. Deletions cut 0 bases from V and 0 bases from J, with 9 bases between. This CDR3 is built from 15 residues. Germline V gene lookup returns CDR1 ENHRY and CDR2 SYGVKD. The CDR3 is CAISESGWHSYEQYF. Here the CDR3 DNA reads TGTGCCATCAGTGAGTCGGGTTGGCACTCCTACGAGCAGTACTTC.

This chain links TRBV11-2 with TRBJ2-3, with D possibly TRBD1 on 6 matching bases. CDR1 SGHAT and CDR2 FQNNGV come from the germline V gene. The CDR3 is 15 residues long. With 1 base removed from V and 6 bases from J, the gap between germline ends came to 14 bases. The CDR3 sequence is CASSLGGPRMDTQYF. The CDR3 DNA sequence: TGTGCCAGCAGCTTAGGGGGGCCCCGAATGGATACGCAGTATTTT. Supplemented by reference TRBV11-2 and TRBJ2-3, the full variable domain reads EAGVAQSPRYKIIEKRQSVAFWCNPISGHATLYWYQQILGQGPKLLIQFQNNGVVDDSQLPKDRFSAERLKGVDSTLKIQPAKLEDSAVYLCASSLGGPRMDTQYFGPGTRLTVL.

V and J are TRBV9 and TRBJ2-2; perhaps TRBD2 as D (5 bases). V was shortened by 2 bases and J by 6 bases, with 14 bases between the two germline ends. The CDR3 spans 15 residues. Germline V CDR1 and CDR2: SGDLS, YYNGEE. DNA of the CDR3: TGTGCCAGCAGCGTGAGCCTGGGAGAGCCCGGGGAGCTGTTTTTT. Its translation is CASSVSLGEPGELFF.

The chain has TRBV19 and TRBJ2-6; 10 positions match TRBD1. With 7 bases clipped from V and 2 bases from J, the junction kept 8 bases outside the gene matches. This CDR3 contains 17 residues. Germline CDR1 and CDR2: LNHDA and SQIVND (reference sequence). The CDR3 reads CASKAGTGVTGANVLTF. In nucleotides, the CDR3 is TGTGCCAGTAAAGCCGGGACAGGGGTTACTGGGGCCAACGTCCTGACTTTC.

This clone was detected once. The V call is TRBV7-3, the J call TRBJ2-7, with D possibly TRBD1 on 5 matching bases. Trimming shortened V by 3 bases and J by 2 bases, and 8 bases separated the two germline ends. CDR3 length: 13 amino acids. Germline CDR1 and CDR2: SGHTA and FQGTGA. CDR3 DNA sequence: TGTGCCAGCAGCTTGGGGCAACCCTACGAGCAGTACTTC. Its translation: CASSLGQPYEQYF.

This rearrangement joins TRBV7-9 to TRBJ2-5, with D perhaps being TRBD1 or TRBD2 (5 bases each). Germline V gene lookup returns CDR1 SEHNR and CDR2 FQNEAQ (reference sequence). There are 15 residues in the CDR3. Trimming cost V 5 bases and J 1 base, with 14 bases left between them. CDR3 residues: CASSLGGHGQETQYF. The CDR3 DNA reads as TGTGCCAGCAGCCTAGGAGGACACGGCCAAGAGACCCAGTACTTC. Using reference TRBV7-9 and TRBJ2-5 for the parts outside the CDR3, the full variable domain is DTGVSQNPRHKITKRGQNVTFRCDPISEHNRLYWYRQTLGQGPEFLTYFQNEAQLEKSRLLSDRFSAERPKGSFSTLEIQRTEQGDSAMYLCASSLGGHGQETQYFGPGTRLLVL.

The chain is built from TRBV28 and TRBJ1-2; 7 bases map to TRBD1. J lost 8 bases, V lost 11 bases, and 11 bases had no gene match. The CDR3 is 12 residues long. CDR1 and CDR2 from the germline V gene are MDHEN and SYDVKM. CDR3 residues: CAGLTGEGGYTF. The CDR3 nucleotides read TGTGCCGGATTAACAGGGGAGGGCGGCTACACCTTC.

V is TRBV5-5 and J is TRBJ2-7; perhaps TRBD2 as D (5 bases). Germline V gene data show CDR1 as SGHKS and CDR2 as YYEKEE (reference sequence). CDR3 length: 13 amino acids. Deletions cut 4 bases from V and 4 bases from J, with 12 bases between. The CDR3 DNA follows: TGTGCCAGCAGCGCCTGGACTGGTTACGAGCAGTACTTC. Its translation: CASSAWTGYEQYF.

This clone was picked up one time. This sequence joins TRBV4-1 and TRBJ1-2, with 7 bases matching TRBD1. The trim removed 1 base at V and 4 bases at J, leaving 6 bases unmatched. CDR3 size: 15 residues. Germline values: CDR1 MGHRA, CDR2 YSYEKL. This CDR3 is CASSQGSRDSYGYTF. In DNA, the CDR3 is TGCGCCAGCAGCCAAGGGAGTCGGGACAGCTATGGCTACACCTTC.

This chain joins TRBV20-1 and TRBJ2-1; 8 bases agree with TRBD2. Germline loops: CDR1 DFQATT, CDR2 SNEGSKA (reference sequence). J was trimmed by 10 bases and V by 7 bases; bases with no gene match: 6. The CDR3 has 11 amino acids. The CDR3 bases are TGCAGTGGAGAGCGGGGGAGGGAGCAGTTCTTC. Translation gives CSGERGREQFF.